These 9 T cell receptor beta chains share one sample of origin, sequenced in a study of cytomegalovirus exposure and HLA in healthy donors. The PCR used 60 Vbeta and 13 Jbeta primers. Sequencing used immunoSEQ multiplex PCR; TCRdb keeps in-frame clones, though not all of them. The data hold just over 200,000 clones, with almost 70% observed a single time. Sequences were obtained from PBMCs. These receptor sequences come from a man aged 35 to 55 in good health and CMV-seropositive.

CDR3 DNA: TGTGCCAGCAGTGAAGCGGGGGGGATCCCATCCAACGAGCAGTACTTC. It encodes CASSEAGGIPSNEQYF. The chain joins TRBV2 to TRBJ2-7; 7 bases are a match to TRBD2. After removal of 0 bases from V and 5 bases from J, the junction contained 10 bases not matched to a gene. Germline V CDR1 and CDR2: SNHLY, FYNNEI. The CDR3 is 16 residues long.

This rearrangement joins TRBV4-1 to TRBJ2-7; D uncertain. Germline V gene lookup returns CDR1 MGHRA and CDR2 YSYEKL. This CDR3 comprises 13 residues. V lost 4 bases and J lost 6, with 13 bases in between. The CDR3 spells CASSLPGWAEQYF. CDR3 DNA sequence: TGCGCCAGCAGCCTCCCCGGTTGGGCCGAGCAGTACTTC.

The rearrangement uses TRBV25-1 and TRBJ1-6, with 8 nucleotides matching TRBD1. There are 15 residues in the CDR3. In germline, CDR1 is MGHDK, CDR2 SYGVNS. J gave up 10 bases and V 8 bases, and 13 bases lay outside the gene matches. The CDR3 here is CASESTGTGTSPLHF. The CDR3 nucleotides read TGTGCCAGCGAATCCACCGGGACAGGCACATCACCCCTCCACTTT.

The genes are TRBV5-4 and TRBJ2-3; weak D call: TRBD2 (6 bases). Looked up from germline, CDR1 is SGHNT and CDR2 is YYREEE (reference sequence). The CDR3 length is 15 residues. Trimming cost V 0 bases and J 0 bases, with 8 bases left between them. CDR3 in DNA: TGTGCCAGCAGCTTGGGGGCGGGGAGCACAGATACGCAGTATTTT. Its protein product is CASSLGAGSTDTQYF.

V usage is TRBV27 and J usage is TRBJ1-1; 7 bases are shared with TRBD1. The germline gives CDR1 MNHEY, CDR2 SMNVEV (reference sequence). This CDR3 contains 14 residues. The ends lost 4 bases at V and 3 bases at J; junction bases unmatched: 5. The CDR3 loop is CASSSQGGYTEAFF. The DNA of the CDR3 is TGTGCCAGCAGTTCGCAAGGGGGCTACACTGAAGCTTTCTTT.

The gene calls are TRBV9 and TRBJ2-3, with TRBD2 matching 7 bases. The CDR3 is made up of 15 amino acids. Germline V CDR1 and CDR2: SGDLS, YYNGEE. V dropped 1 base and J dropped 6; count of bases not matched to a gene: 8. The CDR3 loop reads CASSVRDYPLDTQYF. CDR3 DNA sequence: TGTGCCAGCAGCGTACGGGACTACCCCTTGGATACGCAGTATTTT.

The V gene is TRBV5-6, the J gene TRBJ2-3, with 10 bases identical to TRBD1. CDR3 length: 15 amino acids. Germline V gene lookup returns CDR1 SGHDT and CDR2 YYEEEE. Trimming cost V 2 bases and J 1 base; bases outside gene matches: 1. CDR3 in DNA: TGTGCCAGCAGCTTTGGACAGGGGGGCACAGATACGCAGTATTTT. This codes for CASSFGQGGTDTQYF.

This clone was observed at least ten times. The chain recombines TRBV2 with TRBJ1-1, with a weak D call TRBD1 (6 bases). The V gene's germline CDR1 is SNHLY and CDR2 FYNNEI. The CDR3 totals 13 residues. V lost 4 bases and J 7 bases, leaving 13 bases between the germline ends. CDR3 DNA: TGTGCCAGCAGTGTCCAGGGGTTCGGTGAAGCTTTCTTT. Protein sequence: CASSVQGFGEAFF.

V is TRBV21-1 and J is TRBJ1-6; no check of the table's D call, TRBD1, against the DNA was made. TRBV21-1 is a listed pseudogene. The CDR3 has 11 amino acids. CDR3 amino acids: CASSTGSPLHF. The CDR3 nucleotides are TGTGCCAGCAGCACTGGCTCACCCCTCCACTTT.